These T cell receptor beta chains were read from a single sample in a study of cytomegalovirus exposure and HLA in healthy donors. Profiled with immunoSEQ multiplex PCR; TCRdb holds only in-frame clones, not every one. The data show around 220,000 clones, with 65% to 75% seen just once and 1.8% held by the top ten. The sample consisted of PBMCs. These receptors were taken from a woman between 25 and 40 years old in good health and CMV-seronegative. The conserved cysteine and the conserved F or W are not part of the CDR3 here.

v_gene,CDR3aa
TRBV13,ASSLEKETQY
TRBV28,ASSRQGAGNEKLF
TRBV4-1,ASSQVSGGRGPDTQY
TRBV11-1,ASSLAANTEAF
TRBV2,ASSVEGVANEKLF
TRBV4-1,ASSQLNGGGTEAF
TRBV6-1,ASSEIRTSGRNEQF
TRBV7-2,ASSLVLSGANVLT
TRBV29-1,SFYRVGSYEQY
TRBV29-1,SVELSGSPYNEQF
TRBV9,ASSVATGQGYEQY
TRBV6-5,ASSLDRDREKLF
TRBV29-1,SVEGGTPTHGYT
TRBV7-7,ASSLEVGAEAF
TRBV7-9,ASSPEHGGTYGYT
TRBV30,AWSSGRGNTEAF
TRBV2,ASSPGLPANTEAF
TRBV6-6,ASALAGPYEQY
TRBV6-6,ASSYALGGNTEAF
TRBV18,ASSPTVSYEQY
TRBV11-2,ASSLGHTYEQY
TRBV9,ASSVRAGSTDTQY
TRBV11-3,ASSLALFGQGEAF
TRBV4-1,ASTFGPVSTPLH
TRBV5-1,ASSSGQNNFGETQY
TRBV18,ASSPIAAEADTQY
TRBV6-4,ASSYGLAGGPAGELF
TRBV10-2,ASSGRDRGLGNQPQH
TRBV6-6,ASSYSQGPYEQY
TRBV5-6,ASGGWFGTDTQY
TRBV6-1,ASSEGTSESVEQF